Included here is one T cell receptor (beta chain) sequence, with context. What it binds is unknown. Treatment here: approximately nine-day PBMC culture with coronavirus spike peptide pools or control peptides (ViraFEST assay). ViraFEST sequenced TCRs after peptide-pool expansion of antigen-specific T cells. These data originate in a study of vaccination and CD4 T cells after COVID-19. Findings of the study overall: This study had few convalescent patients and no early post-infection samples.

Sequencing of the DNA from cultured CD4+ T cells was carried out with the Oncomine TCR Beta short-read assay. MiXCR, run by TCRdb on the PCR reads, gives a single entry per CDR3 protein. The sample has about 14,000 distinct CDR3 sequences; 50% to 75% are singletons. The V end was cut by 0 bases, the J end by 5 bases, with 9 bases between. CDR1 and CDR2 from the germline V gene are SGHVS and FQNEAQ. The CDR3 consists of 14 residues. The source material was CD4+ T cells from blood, cultured in vitro. This chain connects TRBV7-8 to TRBJ2-3; a weak D match, TRBD2 (5 bases). The receptor was derived from a human donor who had recovered from COVID-19. The CDR3 here is CASSLAPEGDTQYF. CDR3 nucleotides: TGTGCCAGCAGCTTAGCCCCAGAGGGAGATACGCAGTATTTT. Full variable domain (outside the CDR3, taken from reference TRBV7-8 and TRBJ2-3): GAGVSQSPRYKVAKRGQDVALRCDPISGHVSLFWYQQALGQGPEFLTYFQNEAQLDKSGLPSDRFFAERPEGSVSTLKIQRTQQEDSAVYLCASSLAPEGDTQYFGPGTRLTVL.